Following are 14 T cell receptor beta chains from one sample sequenced in a study of identical twins. TCRdb re-called the 5' RACE reads with MiXCR, one entry per CDR3 protein. The sample has 310,000 or so distinct CDR3 sequences; over 8.5% are singletons. The sample also formed part of further work on yellow fever vaccine responses in identical twins.

The sequencing input was CD8+ T cells sorted from blood. The receptors were sampled from a young woman in good health.

In its sample, this clonotype was seen many times. The chain carries TRBV2 and TRBJ2-7; tentative D call: TRBD2 (5 bases). V was shortened by 10 bases and J by 5 bases, with 15 bases between the two germline ends. The germline V gene encodes CDR1 SNHLY and CDR2 FYNNEI. The CDR3 contains 12 residues. The CDR3 nucleotides are TGTGCCACAGCGGTTGGGGATCACGAGCAGTACTTC. It is translated as CATAVGDHEQYF.

This clonotype was observed at least ten times. V and J are TRBV7-2 and TRBJ2-7, with 7 positions matching TRBD2. Germline V gene lookup returns CDR1 SGHTA and CDR2 FQGNSA. V lost 7 bases to trimming and J lost 4 bases; unmatched junction nucleotides: 13. CDR3 length: 15 residues. CDR3 amino acids: CASTPRGVSPYEQYF. DNA for the CDR3: TGTGCCAGCACCCCCCGGGGGGTTTCCCCATACGAGCAGTACTTC.

This clonotype came up a few times. The chain recombines TRBV4-3 with TRBJ2-3, with 12 bases matching TRBD2. The germline gives CDR1 LGHNA, CDR2 YSLEER. This CDR3 is built from 17 residues. V was pared by 0 bases and J by 4 bases, with 5 bases of the junction left unmatched. CDR3 nucleotides: TGCGCCAGCAGCCAAGATCGGCTAGCGGGAGGGGCAGATACGCAGTATTTT. Protein: CASSQDRLAGGADTQYF.

This clonotype was observed a handful of times. J is TRBJ2-2 and V is TRBV25-1; 10 nucleotides line up with TRBD2. The CDR3 covers 15 residues. Germline lookup yields CDR1 MGHDK and CDR2 SYGVNS. The J segment lost 5 bases and the V segment lost 2 bases, leaving 2 bases of the junction unmatched. CDR3 coding DNA: TGTGCCAGCAGTGAAACTAGCGGGATAACCGGGGAGCTGTTTTTT. Amino acid sequence: CASSETSGITGELFF.

This clonotype was seen many times. This sequence joins TRBV9 and TRBJ2-1; TRBD2 matches 9 bases. V was pared by 4 bases and J by 0 bases, with 8 bases of the junction left unmatched. The CDR3 length is 17 residues. Germline assignment: CDR1 SGDLS and CDR2 YYNGEE. The CDR3: CASSPSGGTGSYNEQFF. The CDR3 nucleotides are TGTGCCAGCAGCCCAAGCGGGGGGACCGGCTCCTACAATGAGCAGTTCTTC.

This clonotype has ten or more counts. This chain joins TRBV12-3 or TRBV12-4 and TRBJ2-2, with TRBD2 identical over 8 bases. This CDR3 has 11 amino acids. Germline trimming cut 5 bases from V and 10 bases from J; bases unmatched to any gene: 0. The CDR3 bases are TGTGCCAGCAGTGGACTAGCGGAGCTGTTTTTT. This gives the protein CASSGLAELFF.

This clonotype appeared a few times. The V and J genes are TRBV7-8 and TRBJ2-5; TRBD2 aligns across 8 bases. CDR1 is SGHVS, CDR2 FQNEAQ, per germline. After removal of 0 bases from V and 1 base from J, the junction contained 10 bases not matched to a gene. The CDR3 has 18 amino acids. CDR3: CASSLAQRGPQFQETQYF. The CDR3 region has the DNA TGTGCCAGCAGCTTAGCCCAGCGGGGGCCCCAGTTCCAAGAGACCCAGTACTTC. The full variable domain, in which reference TRBV7-8 and TRBJ2-5 provide the parts outside the CDR3, is GAGVSQSPRYKVAKRGQDVALRCDPISGHVSLFWYQQALGQGPEFLTYFQNEAQLDKSGLPSDRFFAERPEGSVSTLKIQRTQQEDSAVYLCASSLAQRGPQFQETQYFGPGTRLLVL.

This clonotype was detected only a few times. The rearrangement joins TRBV10-3 to TRBJ2-1; TRBD1 matches 7 bases. The CDR3 has 13 residues. The germline V gene encodes CDR1 ENHRY and CDR2 SYGVKD. Trimming removed 10 bases from V and 2 bases from J; junction bases left unmatched: 5. CDR3 bases: TGTGCCACACGACAGGGACCCTACAATGAGCAGTTCTTC. The encoded protein is CATRQGPYNEQFF.

V and J are TRBV25-1 and TRBJ1-1; D is unresolved. The CDR3 contains 15 residues. Germline V lookup: CDR1 MGHDK, CDR2 SYGVNS. V shed 2 bases and J shed 0 bases, with 10 bases lying between them. Here the CDR3 reads CASSEGNRVNTEAFF. The CDR3 DNA reads as TGTGCCAGCAGTGAAGGGAACCGTGTGAACACTGAAGCTTTCTTT.

This clonotype appeared many times. Here the CDR3 reads CASSYILASGNEQYF. CDR3 nucleotides: TGTGCCAGCAGCTATATACTAGCGTCAGGCAACGAGCAGTACTTC. V gene TRBV5-5 combines with J gene TRBJ2-7; 7 bases agree with TRBD2. The CDR3 runs 15 residues. Trimming cost V 3 bases and J 5 bases; bases outside gene matches: 11. CDR1 and CDR2 from the germline V gene are SGHKS and YYEKEE (reference sequence).

This clonotype was seen many times. The J gene is TRBJ2-5, the V gene TRBV5-1, with D possibly matching TRBD1 (5 bases). V lost 2 bases and J lost 4, with 15 bases in between. This CDR3 region has 15 residues. CDR1 is SGHRS, CDR2 YFSETQ, per germline. The CDR3, as DNA: TGCGCCAGCAGCTTCGGACAAACGAAGGGAGAGACCCAGTACTTC. Translation: CASSFGQTKGETQYF.

This clonotype has a count of ten or more. This sequence joins TRBV10-3 and TRBJ1-2; the D is unclear. The CDR3 consists of 14 residues. V was cut by 2 bases and J by 4 bases, with 11 bases left in between. The germline gives CDR1 ENHRY, CDR2 SYGVKD. In nucleotides, the CDR3 is TGTGCCATCAGTGAGCCCCTGACGTTCTATGGCTACACCTTC. It specifies CAISEPLTFYGYTF.

The table lists this clonotype with a few counts. The J gene is TRBJ2-4, the V gene TRBV9; 9 nucleotides line up with TRBD2. CDR1 is SGDLS, CDR2 YYNGEE, per germline. CDR3 size: 15 residues. Losses at the gene ends were 2 bases for V and 4 bases for J; bases not matched to a gene: 4. DNA for the CDR3: TGTGCCAGCAGCGTTAGCGGGGGCGGGAAAAACATTCAGTACTTC. This translates into CASSVSGGGKNIQYF.

This clonotype has ten or more counts. The CDR3, as DNA: TGCAGTGCTAGATTTCAGGGAACCGGGGAGCTGTTTTTT. Encoded protein: CSARFQGTGELFF. The chain carries TRBV20-1 and TRBJ2-2, with TRBD1 as a possible D gene (5 bases). Looked up from germline, CDR1 is DFQATT and CDR2 is SNEGSKA (reference sequence). Trimming cost V 2 bases and J 5 bases, with 9 bases left between them. CDR3 length: 13 amino acids.